The clone carrying this T cell receptor (beta chain) appeared many times. Its cognate antigen is unknown. One junction end does not reproduce the germline sequence, and a read error may be involved. Germline CDR1 and CDR2: SGHRS and YFSETQ. This CDR3 spans 13 amino acids. This specimen belongs to a study of T-cell memory formation after mild COVID-19. Study information: Among the donors, TCR clusters were largely specific to each donor.

TCRdb reprocessed the 5' RACE reads with MiXCR, giving one entry per CDR3 protein. The table records fewer than 700,000 distinct CDR3 sequences, about a fifth of them present only once. Overall study results and limits: Contracting CD4+ clones lay largely in CM and EM, with CD8+ ones residing in EMRA. Memory cells collected pre-infection included some clones that later responded, suggesting cross-reactive memory joined.

The chain joins TRBV5-1 to TRBJ2-5, with D maybe TRBD2 (6 bases). The origin of this receptor is an adult woman who had mild COVID-19 (a few samples of this study predate the infection). Cell type and time point are not known. The sample consisted of PBMCs or a T cell subset sorted from them (not recorded which). CDR3 protein: CASSLGGEETQYF. The CDR3 nucleotides read TGTGCCAGCAGCTTAGGAGGGGAAGAGACCCAGTACTTC.